A selection of T cell receptor beta chains follows, all from one sample in a study of T cells in Graves' hyperthyroidism and ophthalmopathy. TCRdb re-derived calls from the multiplex PCR reads in MiXCR, one entry per CDR3 protein. The sample contains more than 300,000 distinct CDR3 sequences, under 20% of which appear only once. Sequencing was done on a sample of blood. The receptors originated from a young man with Graves' ophthalmopathy. The CDR3 runs from the conserved cysteine through the conserved F or W. The D gene is left open where the match is weak. Clone size, where shown, is once, few, many, or a class for clones that have expanded.

D,J,V,size,CDR3,DNA
-,TRBJ2-2,TRBV9,-,CASSGGPYDGELFF,TGTGCCAGCAGCGGCGGACCTTACGACGGGGAGCTGTTTTTT
-,TRBJ2-3,TRBV6-2/TRBV6-3,-,CASSRGPDTQYF,TGTGCCAGCTCCCGGGGCCCAGATACGCAGTATTTT
TRBD1,TRBJ2-7,TRBV19,-,CASSPWRDRGTYEQYF,TGTGCCAGTAGTCCTTGGAGGGACAGGGGAACCTACGAGCAGTACTTC
TRBD1,TRBJ1-1,TRBV2,many,CARGQARDTEAFF,TGTGCCAGGGGACAGGCTAGGGACACTGAAGCTTTCTTT
-,TRBJ2-7,TRBV20-1,-,CSARVEGLYEQYF,TGCAGTGCTAGAGTGGAGGGTCTCTACGAGCAGTACTTC
TRBD1,TRBJ2-7,TRBV7-3,many,CASATGDRHEQYF,TGTGCCAGCGCGACAGGGGATAGGCACGAGCAGTACTTC
-,TRBJ2-3,TRBV7-9,-,CASSLVGSTDMQYF,TGTGCCAGCAGCTTAGTGGGCAGCACAGATATGCAGTATTTT
-,TRBJ2-1,TRBV28,many,CASREPGNEQFF,TGTGCCAGCAGGGAGCCTGGAAATGAGCAGTTCTTC
-,TRBJ2-1,TRBV7-2,-,CASSLGARGDEQFF,TGTGCCAGCAGCTTGGGGGCCCGGGGCGATGAGCAGTTCTTC
-,TRBJ1-2,TRBV29-1,few,CSASGGGNYGYTF,TGCAGCGCCTCAGGAGGGGGGAACTATGGCTACACCTTC
-,TRBJ2-5,TRBV2,many,CASSELVEETQYF,TGTGCCAGCAGTGAACTAGTGGAAGAGACCCAGTACTTC
-,TRBJ2-2,TRBV28,-,CASRIPPHTGELFF,TGTGCCAGCAGGATACCCCCCCACACCGGGGAGCTGTTTTTT
-,TRBJ1-1,TRBV18,few,CASSRESGNEAFF,TGTGCCAGCTCACGCGAGTCAGGGAATGAAGCTTTCTTT
-,TRBJ2-2,TRBV11-3,few,CASSSNFETGELFF,TGTGCCAGCAGCTCAAATTTCGAGACCGGGGAGCTGTTTTTT
-,TRBJ2-5,TRBV20-1,-,CSALPGKETQYF,TGCAGTGCTCTACCGGGGAAAGAGACCCAGTACTTC
-,TRBJ1-5,TRBV4-1,few,CASSPSTGLGQPQHF,TGCGCCAGCAGCCCAAGCACAGGGTTGGGTCAGCCCCAGCATTTT
TRBD1,TRBJ1-2,TRBV28,many,CASSQIGGDRWDYGYTF,TGTGCCAGCAGTCAGATCGGGGGGGACAGATGGGACTATGGCTACACCTTC
-,TRBJ1-4,TRBV11-2,many,CASSSLGEKLFF,TGTGCCAGCAGCTCCCTCGGAGAAAAACTGTTTTTT
TRBD1,TRBJ2-2,TRBV5-1,many,CASSSDRGLNTGELFF,TGCGCCAGCAGCTCTGACAGGGGGCTGAACACCGGGGAGCTGTTTTTT
TRBD1,TRBJ2-1,TRBV7-7,many,CASSFGQGGYNEQFF,TGTGCTAGCAGCTTCGGACAGGGCGGCTACAATGAGCAGTTCTTC
TRBD1,TRBJ1-6,TRBV5-6,once,CASSPWTGSGSPLHF,TGTGCCAGCAGCCCATGGACAGGGAGTGGTTCACCCCTCCACTTT
-,TRBJ1-3,TRBV4-2,-,CASSQAGGGGGNTIYF,TGTGCCAGCAGCCAAGCGGGGGGAGGAGGAGGAAACACCATATATTTT
-,TRBJ2-1,TRBV3-1,many,CASSQGELSYNEQFF,TGTGCCAGCAGCCAGGGGGAGTTATCCTACAATGAGCAGTTCTTC
-,TRBJ1-2,TRBV9,few,CASSVVGFGYTF,TGTGCCAGCAGCGTAGTAGGGTTTGGCTACACCTTC
-,TRBJ2-2,TRBV13,-,CASSLRVRGRTGELFF,TGTGCCAGCAGCTTACGTGTAAGGGGTCGGACCGGGGAGCTGTTTTTT
TRBD1,TRBJ2-5,TRBV5-1,many,CASSLQGYRETQYF,TGCGCCAGCAGCTTACAGGGGTATCGAGAGACCCAGTACTTC
-,TRBJ1-2,TRBV7-8,many,CASSPQGSYGYTF,TGTGCCAGCAGCCCGCAGGGGTCCTATGGCTACACCTTC
-,TRBJ1-1,TRBV28,many,CASSPLGDEGGTEAFF,TGTGCCAGCAGTCCCCTGGGTGACGAGGGGGGCACTGAAGCTTTCTTT
TRBD1,TRBJ2-5,TRBV7-9,-,CASSPRQGEQETQYF,TGTGCCAGCAGCCCCCGACAGGGGGAACAAGAGACCCAGTACTTC
TRBD1,TRBJ2-7,TRBV5-1,-,CASSLAGQAWEQYF,TGCGCCAGCAGCTTGGCCGGACAGGCGTGGGAGCAGTACTTC
-,TRBJ2-1,TRBV2,many,CASSQLGYNEQFF,TGTGCCAGCAGTCAACTAGGGTACAATGAGCAGTTCTTC
TRBD2,TRBJ2-1,TRBV20-1,-,CSASGLAGRNEQFF,TGCAGTGCCTCCGGACTAGCGGGAAGAAATGAGCAGTTCTTC
TRBD2,TRBJ2-3,TRBV12-3/TRBV12-4,many,CASSQRGSTDTQYF,TGTGCCAGCAGCCAGCGGGGAAGCACAGATACGCAGTATTTT
TRBD1,TRBJ2-1,TRBV6-1,few,CASQTQDRLYWEFF,TGTGCCAGCCAAACTCAGGACAGGTTGTATTGGGAGTTCTTC
-,TRBJ2-1,TRBV27,many,CASGGGVGFNEQFF,TGTGCCAGCGGAGGGGGTGTCGGGTTCAATGAGCAGTTCTTC
-,TRBJ1-2,TRBV11-2,many,CASSTIRDTKNYGYTF,TGTGCCAGCAGCACCATCCGGGACACGAAAAACTATGGCTACACCTTC
TRBD1,TRBJ2-7,TRBV6-1,many,CATTLGQGPSYEQYF,TGTGCCACCACCCTAGGACAGGGGCCCTCCTACGAGCAGTACTTC
-,TRBJ1-5,TRBV24-1,-,CATSDQSYHSNQPQHF,TGTGCCACCAGTGACCAGAGTTACCATAGCAATCAGCCCCAGCATTTT
-,TRBJ2-1,TRBV4-1,-,CASASAAGYNEQFF,TGCGCCAGCGCGTCAGCAGCCGGCTACAATGAGCAGTTCTTC